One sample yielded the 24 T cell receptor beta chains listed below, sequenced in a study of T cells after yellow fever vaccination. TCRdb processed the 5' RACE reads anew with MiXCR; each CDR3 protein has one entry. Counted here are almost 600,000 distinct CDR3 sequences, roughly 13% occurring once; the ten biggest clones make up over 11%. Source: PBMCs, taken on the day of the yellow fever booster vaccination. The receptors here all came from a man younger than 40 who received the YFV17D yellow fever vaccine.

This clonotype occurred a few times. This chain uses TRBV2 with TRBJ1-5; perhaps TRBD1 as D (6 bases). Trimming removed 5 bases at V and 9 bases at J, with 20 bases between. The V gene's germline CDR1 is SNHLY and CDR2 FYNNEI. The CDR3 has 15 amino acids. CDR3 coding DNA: TGTGCCAGCAGTTTGGGGGGGGGGCACAGGTCGCCCCAGCATTTT. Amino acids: CASSLGGGHRSPQHF.

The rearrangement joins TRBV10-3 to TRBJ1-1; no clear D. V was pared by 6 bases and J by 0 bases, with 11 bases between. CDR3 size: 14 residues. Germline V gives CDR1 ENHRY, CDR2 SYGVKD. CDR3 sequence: CAIRGSEVNTEAFF. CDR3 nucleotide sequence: TGTGCCATCAGGGGCAGCGAAGTGAACACTGAAGCTTTCTTT.

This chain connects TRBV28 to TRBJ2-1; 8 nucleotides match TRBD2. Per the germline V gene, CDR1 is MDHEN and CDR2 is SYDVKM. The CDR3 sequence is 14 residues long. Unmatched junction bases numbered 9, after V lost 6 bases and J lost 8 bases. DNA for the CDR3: TGTGCCAGCAGGCGCTTTTGGCGGGAGGATGAGCAGTTCTTC. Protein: CASRRFWREDEQFF.

The CDR3 sequence is CASISATVNTGELFF. CDR3 DNA sequence: TGTGCCAGCATATCTGCGACGGTAAACACCGGGGAGCTGTTTTTT. The chain couples TRBV6-1 to TRBJ2-2; D gene ambiguous. The CDR3 consists of 15 residues. Deletions cut 7 bases from V and 2 bases from J, with 14 bases between. CDR1 and CDR2 from the germline V gene are MNHNS and SASEGT.

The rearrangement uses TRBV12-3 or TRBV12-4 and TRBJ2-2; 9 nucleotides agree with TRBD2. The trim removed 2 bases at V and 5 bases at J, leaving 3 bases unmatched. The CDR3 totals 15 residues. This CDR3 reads CASSLWREGTGELFF. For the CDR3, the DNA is TGTGCCAGCAGTTTATGGCGGGAGGGAACCGGGGAGCTGTTTTTT.

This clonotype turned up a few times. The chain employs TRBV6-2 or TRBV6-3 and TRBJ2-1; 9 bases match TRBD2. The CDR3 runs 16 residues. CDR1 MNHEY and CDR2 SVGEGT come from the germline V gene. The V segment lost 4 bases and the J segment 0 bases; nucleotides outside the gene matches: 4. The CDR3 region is CASSSHSGSSYNEQFF. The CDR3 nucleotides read TGTGCCAGCAGTTCCCATAGCGGGAGCTCCTACAATGAGCAGTTCTTC.

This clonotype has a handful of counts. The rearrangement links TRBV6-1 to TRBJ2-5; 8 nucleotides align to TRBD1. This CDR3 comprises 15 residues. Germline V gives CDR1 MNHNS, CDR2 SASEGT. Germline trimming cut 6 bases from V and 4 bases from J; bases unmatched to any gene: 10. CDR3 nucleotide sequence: TGTGCCAGCAGCGCGTTAACAGGGGGACTAGAGACCCAGTACTTC. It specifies CASSALTGGLETQYF.

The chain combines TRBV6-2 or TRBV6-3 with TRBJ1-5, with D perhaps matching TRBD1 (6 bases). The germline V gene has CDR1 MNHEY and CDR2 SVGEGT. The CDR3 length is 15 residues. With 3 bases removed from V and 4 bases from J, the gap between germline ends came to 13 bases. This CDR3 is CASSYVQGRNQPQHF. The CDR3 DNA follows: TGTGCCAGCAGTTATGTGCAGGGGAGGAATCAGCCCCAGCATTTT.

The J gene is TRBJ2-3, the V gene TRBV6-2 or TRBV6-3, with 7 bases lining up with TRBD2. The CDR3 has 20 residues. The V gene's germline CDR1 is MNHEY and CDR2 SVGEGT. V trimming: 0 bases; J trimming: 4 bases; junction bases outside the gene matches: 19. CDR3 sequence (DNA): TGTGCCAGCAGTTACTCGACCAGTTCCCAGGTCACTAGCGACCCAGATACGCAGTATTTT. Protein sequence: CASSYSTSSQVTSDPDTQYF.

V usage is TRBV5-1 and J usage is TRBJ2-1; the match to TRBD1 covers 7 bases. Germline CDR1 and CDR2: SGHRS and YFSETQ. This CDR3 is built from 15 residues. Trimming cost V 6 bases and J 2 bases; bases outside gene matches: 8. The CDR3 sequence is CASKPGTGAYNEQFF. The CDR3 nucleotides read TGCGCCAGCAAACCCGGAACAGGGGCCTACAATGAGCAGTTCTTC. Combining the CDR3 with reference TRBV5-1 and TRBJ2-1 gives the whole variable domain KAGVTQTPRYLIKTRGQQVTLSCSPISGHRSVSWYQQTPGQGLQFLFEYFSETQRNKGNFPGRFSGRQFSNSRSEMNVSTLELGDSALYLCASKPGTGAYNEQFFGPGTRLTVL.

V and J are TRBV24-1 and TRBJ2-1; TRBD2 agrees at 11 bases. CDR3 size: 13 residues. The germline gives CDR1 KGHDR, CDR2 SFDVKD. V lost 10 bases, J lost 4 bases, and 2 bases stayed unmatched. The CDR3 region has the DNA TGTGCCACGGCTAGCGGGAGGTACAATGAGCAGTTCTTC. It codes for CATASGRYNEQFF.

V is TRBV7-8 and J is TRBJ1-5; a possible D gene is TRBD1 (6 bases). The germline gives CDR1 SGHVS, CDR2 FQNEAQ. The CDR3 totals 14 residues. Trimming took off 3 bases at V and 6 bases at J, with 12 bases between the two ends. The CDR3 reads CASSFEGGAQPQHF. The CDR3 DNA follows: TGTGCCAGCAGCTTTGAGGGGGGTGCTCAGCCCCAGCATTTT.

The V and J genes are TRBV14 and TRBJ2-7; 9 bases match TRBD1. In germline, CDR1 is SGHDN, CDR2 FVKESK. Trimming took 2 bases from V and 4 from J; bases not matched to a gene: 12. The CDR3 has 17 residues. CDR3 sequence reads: CASSQRLQGAFKYEQYF. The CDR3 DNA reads TGTGCCAGCAGCCAAAGGTTACAGGGGGCGTTCAAATACGAGCAGTACTTC.

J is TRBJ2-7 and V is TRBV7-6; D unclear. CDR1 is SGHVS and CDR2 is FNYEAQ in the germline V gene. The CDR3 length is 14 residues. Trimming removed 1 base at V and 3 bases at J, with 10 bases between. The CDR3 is CASSLGDFRYEQYF. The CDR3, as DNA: TGTGCCAGCAGCTTAGGCGACTTCCGCTACGAGCAGTACTTC.

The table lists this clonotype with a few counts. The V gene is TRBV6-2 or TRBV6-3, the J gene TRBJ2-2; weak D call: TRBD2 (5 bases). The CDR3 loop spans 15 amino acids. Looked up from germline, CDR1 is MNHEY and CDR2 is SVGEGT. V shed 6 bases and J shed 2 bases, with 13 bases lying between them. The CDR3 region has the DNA TGTGCCAGCAGACCGACCGGGATTAACACCGGGGAGCTGTTTTTT. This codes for CASRPTGINTGELFF.

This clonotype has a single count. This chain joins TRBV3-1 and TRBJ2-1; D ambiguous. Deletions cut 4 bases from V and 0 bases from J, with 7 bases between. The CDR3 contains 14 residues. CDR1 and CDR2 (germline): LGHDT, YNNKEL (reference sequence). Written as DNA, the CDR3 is TGTGCCAGCAGCCCACAGCACTCCTACAATGAGCAGTTCTTC. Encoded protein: CASSPQHSYNEQFF.

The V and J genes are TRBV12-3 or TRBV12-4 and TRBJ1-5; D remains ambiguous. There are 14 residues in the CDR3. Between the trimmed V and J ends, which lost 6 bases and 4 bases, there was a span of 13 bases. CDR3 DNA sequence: TGTGCCAGCAGGGGTTTAGAGGTTAATCAGCCCCAGCATTTT. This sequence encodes CASRGLEVNQPQHF.

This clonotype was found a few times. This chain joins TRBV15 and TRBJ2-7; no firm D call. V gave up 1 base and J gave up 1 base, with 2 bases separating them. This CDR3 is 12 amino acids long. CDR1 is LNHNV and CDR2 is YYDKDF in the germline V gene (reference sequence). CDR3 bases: TGTGCCACCAGCAGAGGGTCCTACGAGCAGTACTTC. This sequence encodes CATSRGSYEQYF.

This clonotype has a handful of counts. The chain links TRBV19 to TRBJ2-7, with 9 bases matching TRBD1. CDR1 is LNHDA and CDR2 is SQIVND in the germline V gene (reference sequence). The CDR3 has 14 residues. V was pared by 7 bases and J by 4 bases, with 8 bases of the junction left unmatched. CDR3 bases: TGTGCCAGTAAACCGGGACAGGGCGATTACGAGCAGTACTTC. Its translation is CASKPGQGDYEQYF.

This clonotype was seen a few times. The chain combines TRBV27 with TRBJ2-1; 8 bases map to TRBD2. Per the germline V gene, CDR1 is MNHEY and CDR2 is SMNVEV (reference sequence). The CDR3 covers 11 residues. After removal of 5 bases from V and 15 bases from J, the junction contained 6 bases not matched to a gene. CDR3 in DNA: TGTGCCAGCAGTCCCGGGACTAGTTTGTTCTTC. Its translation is CASSPGTSLFF.

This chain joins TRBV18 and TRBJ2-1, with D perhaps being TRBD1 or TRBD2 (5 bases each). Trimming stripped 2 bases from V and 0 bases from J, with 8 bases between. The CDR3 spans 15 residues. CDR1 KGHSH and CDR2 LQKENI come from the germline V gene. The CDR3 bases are TGTGCCAGCTCACCAGTGAGGGGCTCCTACAATGAGCAGTTCTTC. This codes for CASSPVRGSYNEQFF.

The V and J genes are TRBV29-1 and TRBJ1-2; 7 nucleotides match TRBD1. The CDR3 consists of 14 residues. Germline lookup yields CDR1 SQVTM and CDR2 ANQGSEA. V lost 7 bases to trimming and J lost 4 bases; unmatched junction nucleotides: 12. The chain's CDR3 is CSALTTGEGYGYTF. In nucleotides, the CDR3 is TGCAGCGCACTAACCACAGGGGAGGGCTATGGCTACACCTTC.

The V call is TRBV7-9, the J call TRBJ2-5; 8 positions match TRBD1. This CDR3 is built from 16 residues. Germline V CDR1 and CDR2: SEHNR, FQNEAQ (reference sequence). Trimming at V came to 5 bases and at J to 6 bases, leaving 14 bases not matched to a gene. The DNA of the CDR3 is TGTGCCAGCAGCATACTCTTCGAGACAGGGGTAAAGACCCAGTACTTC. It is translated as CASSILFETGVKTQYF. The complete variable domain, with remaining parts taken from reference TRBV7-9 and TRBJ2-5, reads DTGVSQNPRHKITKRGQNVTFRCDPISEHNRLYWYRQTLGQGPEFLTYFQNEAQLEKSRLLSDRFSAERPKGSFSTLEIQRTEQGDSAMYLCASSILFETGVKTQYFGPGTRLLVL.

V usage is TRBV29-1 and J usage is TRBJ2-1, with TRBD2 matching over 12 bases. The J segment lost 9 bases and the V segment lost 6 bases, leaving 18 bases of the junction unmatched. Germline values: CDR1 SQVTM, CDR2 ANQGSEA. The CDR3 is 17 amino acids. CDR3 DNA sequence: TGCAGCGTAGGACAGAAACTACTAGCGGGAGGTGTGCGTGAGCAGTTCTTC. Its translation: CSVGQKLLAGGVREQFF.